This passage covers 10 T cell receptor beta chains from one sample sequenced in a study of CD8 T cells in ankylosing spondylitis. Using its own MiXCR run on the 5' RACE reads, TCRdb lists one record per CDR3 protein. The repertoire holds around 770,000 distinct CDR3 sequences, with around 20% as singletons. Overall study results and limits: Made up of about eight highly homologous variants, a TCR beta motif appeared characteristic of ankylosing spondylitis blood.

These receptors are not linked to any known antigen. Sequencing input: blood, either unsorted or a sorted T cell fraction (not recorded which). These receptors came from a male donor with ankylosing spondylitis.

This clonotype has only a few counts. This rearrangement joins TRBV2 to TRBJ2-7; 9 bases agree with TRBD2. In germline, CDR1 is SNHLY, CDR2 FYNNEI. The CDR3 is 15 amino acids. V shed 3 bases, J shed 3 bases, and the junction held 6 bases outside the gene matches. The CDR3 sequence: CASSEASGTHYEQYF. CDR3 DNA sequence: TGTGCCAGCAGTGAGGCTAGCGGGACCCACTACGAGCAGTACTTC.

The genes are TRBV27 and TRBJ2-7; TRBD2 matches at 10 bases. This CDR3 contains 14 residues. The V gene end was trimmed by 5 bases and the J gene end by 3 bases; junction bases not matched to a gene: 4. Germline loops: CDR1 MNHEY, CDR2 SMNVEV (reference sequence). The DNA for the CDR3 is TGTGCCAGCAGTACCAGACTAGCGGGCTACGAGCAGTACTTC. Translating it yields CASSTRLAGYEQYF.

The chain recombines TRBV6-1 with TRBJ1-5, with 8 bases lining up with TRBD1. Germline loops: CDR1 MNHNS, CDR2 SASEGT. The CDR3 has 15 amino acids. With V trimmed by 5 bases and J by 5 bases, 8 bases remained unmatched. Here the CDR3 reads CASSPTGAPYQPQHF. DNA of the CDR3: TGTGCCAGCAGTCCGACAGGGGCCCCGTATCAGCCCCAGCATTTT.

The V gene is TRBV27, the J gene TRBJ1-1; D unclear. The V gene's germline CDR1 is MNHEY and CDR2 SMNVEV (reference sequence). V shed 1 base and J shed 0 bases, with 15 bases lying between them. The CDR3 contains 17 residues. This CDR3 is CASSLYSGDGLNTEAFF. For the CDR3, the DNA is TGTGCCAGCAGTTTATATTCAGGTGACGGACTGAACACTGAAGCTTTCTTT.

The genes are TRBV29-1 and TRBJ2-4, with D possibly matching TRBD1 (6 bases). Between the trimmed V and J ends, which lost 2 bases and 8 bases, there was a span of 10 bases. The germline CDR1 and CDR2 sequences are SQVTM and ANQGSEA. The CDR3 runs to 12 residues. CDR3 loop: CSVESGADIQYF. As DNA, the CDR3 is TGCAGCGTTGAATCAGGGGCCGACATTCAGTACTTC.

V usage is TRBV6-1 and J usage is TRBJ1-2; tentatively, D is TRBD1 (5 bases). V lost 5 bases and J lost 6, with 16 bases in between. Per germline, CDR1 MNHNS and CDR2 SASEGT. This CDR3 has 14 amino acids. CDR3 nucleotide sequence: TGTGCCAGCAGTCCGGGGCCGACACAAAATGGCTACACCTTC. Translated, it gives CASSPGPTQNGYTF.

This clonotype was counted only a few times. The chain links TRBV15 to TRBJ2-1; D uncertain. The CDR3 runs to 12 residues. The V end lost 11 bases, the J end lost 5 bases, and 13 bases lay between the germline ends. Per germline, CDR1 LNHNV and CDR2 YYDKDF (reference sequence). The CDR3 region is CAAQPSDNEQFF. The CDR3, as DNA: TGTGCCGCCCAACCAAGTGACAATGAGCAGTTCTTC.

CDR3 loop: CASSLTPHSHYGYTF. CDR3 bases: TGTGCCAGCAGTTTAACTCCCCACAGCCACTATGGCTACACCTTC. The chain carries TRBV12-3 or TRBV12-4 and TRBJ1-2; D is unresolved. V lost 2 bases to trimming and J lost 3 bases, with 13 bases between them. The CDR3 totals 15 residues.

Only a few counts were recorded for this clonotype. V usage is TRBV4-1 and J usage is TRBJ2-5; possibly TRBD2 for D (5 bases). Trimming took off 5 bases at V and 5 bases at J, with 21 bases between the two ends. CDR1 and CDR2 from the germline V gene are MGHRA and YSYEKL. The CDR3 length is 16 residues. The chain's CDR3 is CASSSWTSRSWETQYF. The CDR3, as DNA: TGCGCCAGCAGCTCATGGACTTCTCGGTCCTGGGAGACCCAGTACTTC.

The chain combines TRBV4-1 with TRBJ2-5; perhaps TRBD1 as D (5 bases). Germline CDR1 reads MGHRA; CDR2 reads YSYEKL. The CDR3 runs to 17 residues. V was shortened by 2 bases and J by 2 bases, with 18 bases between the two germline ends. CDR3 in amino acids: CASSQISGSRRQETQYF. The CDR3 DNA reads as TGCGCCAGCAGCCAAATCTCAGGGTCCCGACGGCAAGAGACCCAGTACTTC.